This entry lists 15 T cell receptor beta chains sequenced from one sample in a study of blood T cell repertoires in COVID-19. Only in-frame clones appear in the TCRdb table, and some are missing; sequencing was by immunoSEQ multiplex PCR. The sample records 150,000 to 200,000 clones, approximately 88% being singletons. The specimen was peripheral blood. These receptors all stem from a woman of 80 years or more with active or convalescent COVID-19.

V is TRBV19 and J is TRBJ1-6; D ambiguous. CDR1 LNHDA and CDR2 SQIVND come from the germline V gene (reference sequence). The CDR3 length is 15 residues. The V gene lost 5 bases and the J gene lost 0 bases, with 8 bases spanning the gap. CDR3 sequence reads: CASSRRSSYNSPLHF. In DNA, the CDR3 is TGTGCCAGTAGTCGGAGAAGCTCCTATAATTCACCCCTCCACTTT. Drawing the rest from reference TRBV19 and TRBJ1-6, the complete variable domain is DGGITQSPKYLFRKEGQNVTLSCEQNLNHDAMYWYRQDPGQGLRLIYYSQIVNDFQKGDIAEGYSVSREKKESFPLTVTSAQKNPTAFYLCASSRRSSYNSPLHFGNGTRLTVT.

The chain has TRBV19 and TRBJ1-6; TRBD1 matches at 9 bases. Per the germline V gene, CDR1 is LNHDA and CDR2 is SQIVND (reference sequence). The CDR3 consists of 14 residues. Germline trimming cut 8 bases from V and 9 bases from J; bases unmatched to any gene: 8. For the CDR3, the DNA is TGTGCCAGTCGCGAAGGACAGGGGTCTTCACCCCTCCACTTT. It specifies CASREGQGSSPLHF.

The chain has TRBV5-5 and TRBJ1-5; a possible D gene is TRBD1 (6 bases). V was pared by 2 bases and J by 3 bases, with 15 bases between. Germline assignment: CDR1 SGHKS and CDR2 YYEKEE (reference sequence). The CDR3 is made up of 16 amino acids. CDR3 sequence: CASSFMTGDSNQPQHF. CDR3 in DNA: TGTGCCAGCAGCTTCATGACAGGAGACTCCAATCAGCCCCAGCATTTT.

The rearrangement uses TRBV19 and TRBJ1-4; no definite D call. V dropped 7 bases and J dropped 7 bases, with 19 bases sitting between them. The length of the CDR3 is 15 residues. CDR1 and CDR2 (germline): LNHDA, SQIVND (reference sequence). This CDR3 is CASTSSAAAVEKLFF. CDR3 DNA sequence: TGTGCCAGTACCTCTAGCGCGGCGGCGGTTGAAAAACTGTTTTTT.

The chain combines TRBV5-5 with TRBJ1-4; D might be TRBD1 (5 bases). The CDR3 is made up of 15 amino acids. V was cut by 4 bases and J by 8 bases, with 18 bases left in between. The germline V gene encodes CDR1 SGHKS and CDR2 YYEKEE (reference sequence). The CDR3 loop is CASSLAGGKGEKLFF. CDR3 coding DNA: TGTGCCAGCAGCCTTGCTGGGGGGAAGGGAGAAAAACTGTTTTTT. Based on the CDR3 plus reference TRBV5-5 and TRBJ1-4, the full variable domain is DAGVTQSPTHLIKTRGQQVTLRCSPISGHKSVSWYQQVLGQGPQFIFQYYEKEERGRGNFPDRFSARQFPNYSSELNVNALLLGDSALYLCASSLAGGKGEKLFFGSGTQLSVL.

The rearrangement links TRBV29-1 to TRBJ1-2; D not resolved. Germline CDR1 is SQVTM and CDR2 is ANQGSEA. The CDR3 runs 13 residues. The ends were cut back, 4 bases at V and 4 bases at J, with 13 bases in the middle. This CDR3 reads CSVVVQAGYGYTF. DNA of the CDR3: TGCAGCGTTGTAGTGCAAGCAGGCTATGGCTACACCTTC.

This clone was found once. V gene TRBV7-3 combines with J gene TRBJ2-5; D is unclear. CDR1 and CDR2 (germline): SGHTA, FQGTGA. The CDR3 spans 11 residues. Between the trimmed V and J ends, which lost 1 base and 13 bases, there was a span of 10 bases. CDR3 region: CASSLKPTWYF. CDR3 nucleotide sequence: TGTGCCAGCAGCTTAAAGCCCACCTGGTACTTC.

This sequence joins TRBV7-5 and TRBJ1-5. TRBV7-5 is marked as a pseudogene. This CDR3 comprises 15 residues. CDR3 sequence reads: CARSLTREDNQPQHF. CDR3 nucleotides: TGTGCCAGAAGCTTGACGAGGGAAGACAATCAGCCCCAGCATTTT.

This clone showed up just once. The rearrangement joins TRBV27 to TRBJ1-5; maybe TRBD1 (6 bases). CDR3 length equals 15 residues. V lost 8 bases and J lost 6, with 20 bases in between. Per the germline V gene, CDR1 is MNHEY and CDR2 is SMNVEV (reference sequence). The CDR3 nucleotides are TGTGCCAGCCGGGAGGCGGGGGGCTCGGTTCAGCCCCAGCATTTT. It codes for CASREAGGSVQPQHF.

The V and J genes are TRBV6-5 and TRBJ2-7; maybe TRBD1 (7 bases). The V end lost 2 bases, the J end lost 2 bases, and 13 bases lay between the germline ends. This CDR3 has 15 residues. The V gene's germline CDR1 is MNHEY and CDR2 SVGAGI. CDR3 loop: CASSYAQGGTYEQYF. The CDR3 DNA reads TGTGCCAGCAGTTACGCGCAGGGGGGAACCTACGAGCAGTACTTC.

The rearrangement links TRBV6-2 or TRBV6-3 to TRBJ1-5; D is ambiguous. The CDR3 consists of 12 residues. V shed 0 bases and J shed 9 bases, with 6 bases lying between them. Per germline, CDR1 MNHEY and CDR2 SVGEGT. CDR3 region: CASSYSLGPQHF. In DNA form, the CDR3 reads TGTGCCAGCAGTTACTCGCTCGGGCCCCAGCATTTT.

As DNA, the CDR3 is TGTGCCAGTAGTATGGACAGGCTCACCGGGGAGCTGTTTTTT. Protein: CASSMDRLTGELFF. The J gene is TRBJ2-2, the V gene TRBV19, with 7 bases identical to TRBD1. The V gene's germline CDR1 is LNHDA and CDR2 SQIVND (reference sequence). The trim removed 3 bases at V and 4 bases at J, leaving 2 bases unmatched. The CDR3 has 14 amino acids.

CDR3 amino acids: CASSVQGGVNYGYTF. DNA of the CDR3: TGTGCCAGCAGCGTGCAAGGGGGCGTAAACTATGGCTACACCTTC. This chain connects TRBV9 to TRBJ1-2; 7 positions match TRBD1. The germline CDR1 and CDR2 sequences are SGDLS and YYNGEE. CDR3 length: 15 residues. The junction had 6 bases not matched to a gene; V was cut back by 2 bases and J by 2 bases.

V gene TRBV2 combines with J gene TRBJ1-5, with 10 bases aligning to TRBD1. J gave up 1 base and V 4 bases, and 1 base lay outside the gene matches. The length of the CDR3 is 15 residues. Germline V gene lookup returns CDR1 SNHLY and CDR2 FYNNEI. The CDR3 bases are TGTGCCAGCAGTGGGGACAGGGGAAGCAATCAGCCCCAGCATTTT. As protein: CASSGDRGSNQPQHF.

This sequence joins TRBV3-1 (or the pseudogene TRBV3-2) and TRBJ2-7; 9 bases align to TRBD2. J gave up 1 base and V 4 bases, and 8 bases lay outside the gene matches. The CDR3 contains 16 residues. Germline V CDR1 and CDR2: LGHDT, YNNKEL (reference sequence). CDR3 bases: TGTGCCAGCAGCCTATCAGCGGGGGGCCCTTCCTACGAGCAGTACTTC. This encodes CASSLSAGGPSYEQYF.